The rows below give T cell receptor beta chains drawn from one sample of a study of T cell responses to AZD1222 COVID-19 vaccine. Sequencing used immunoSEQ multiplex PCR; TCRdb keeps in-frame clones, though not all of them. The sample lists fewer than 150,000 clones; about 92% were seen once. The source was peripheral blood, collected on day 0 of AZD1222 vaccination. The source of these receptors is an adult in good health. Both conserved end residues are trimmed from each CDR3. The order of the fields is J gene, V gene, CDR3 protein.

TRBJ1-2 TRBV14 ASSQVMGRRGYT
TRBJ2-3 TRBV25-1 ASSEADTQY
TRBJ2-2 TRBV6-4 ASSPLAGAFNTGELF
TRBJ2-3 TRBV6-1 ASSEVSADTQY
TRBJ2-7 TRBV3-1/TRBV3-2 ASSQDLGGNGEQY
TRBJ2-4 TRBV4-3 ASSQARGYIQY
TRBJ2-3 TRBV3-1/TRBV3-2 ASSQGADTQY
TRBJ1-1 TRBV10-3 AISEWGPNTEAF
TRBJ1-2 TRBV2 ASSDRGQGYT
TRBJ2-2 TRBV7-2 ASSFWGPNTGELF
TRBJ2-6 TRBV7-6 ASSRHPDRDTSGANVLT
TRBJ2-5 TRBV19 ASSLRVQETQY
TRBJ2-7 TRBV2 ASEGLTSYEQY
TRBJ2-2 TRBV27 ASSFTYTGELF
TRBJ2-7 TRBV3-1/TRBV3-2 ASSPSGTGVYEQY
TRBJ2-6 TRBV19 ASSISSGANVLT
TRBJ2-2 TRBV20-1 SAGGPGELF
TRBJ1-2 TRBV10-3 AISESSRGDYGYT
TRBJ2-1 TRBV30 AWITSGRNEQF
TRBJ1-6 TRBV2 ASSVGQGNSPLH
TRBJ2-3 TRBV19 ASSRGPGTTTDTQY
TRBJ1-1 TRBV30 AARVGRAF
TRBJ2-5 TRBV3-1/TRBV3-2 ASSQWTGQETQY
TRBJ2-1 TRBV7-2 ASSLERVDEQF
TRBJ1-2 TRBV29-1 STAQGNYGYT
TRBJ2-1 TRBV10-3 AISEFPEYNEQF
TRBJ2-1 TRBV5-1 ASSSGQGRGNEQF
TRBJ1-5 TRBV4-3 ASSQDIQGGNQPQH
TRBJ2-1 TRBV5-4 ASSLLARPSSYNEQF
TRBJ1-2 TRBV10-3 AISEWKDRGQGYGYT
TRBJ2-5 TRBV7-2 ASSSGVQETQY
TRBJ1-1 TRBV15 ATSRKGSDTEAF
TRBJ2-7 TRBV11-2 ASSQRQTQTGEQY
TRBJ2-7 TRBV7-2 ASGKGTYEQY
TRBJ2-6 TRBV3-1/TRBV3-2 ASSHPPGQNSGANVLT
TRBJ1-2 TRBV7-9 ASSLGQRGYT
TRBJ1-1 TRBV7-9 ASSRDRAMNTEAF
TRBJ2-7 TRBV3-1/TRBV3-2 ASSRGEGAGFYEQY
TRBJ1-4 TRBV7-9 ASSLGQGNEKLF
TRBJ1-1 TRBV5-1 ASSFGAGETSNTEAF
TRBJ2-7 TRBV5-1 ASTDTGGPNEQY
TRBJ2-7 TRBV18 ASSPEAKSYEQY
TRBJ2-7 TRBV6-2/TRBV6-3 ASSYVGDPYEQY
TRBJ2-3 TRBV7-9 ARSPLGTQY
TRBJ1-1 TRBV6-2/TRBV6-3 ASSTPYRGSNTEAF
TRBJ2-7 TRBV4-1 ASSQDPGAGYEQY
TRBJ2-2 TRBV19 ASTSGTNTGELF
TRBJ2-7 TRBV3-1/TRBV3-2 ASSPGTSGGAYEQY
TRBJ1-5 TRBV3-1/TRBV3-2 ASSQEGLYQPQH
TRBJ1-1 TRBV4-3 ASSQGPRDTEAF
TRBJ1-5 TRBV5-1 ASSQSTGSNQPQH
TRBJ2-2 TRBV7-6 ASSLTGEYTGELF
TRBJ1-2 TRBV2 ASLDAGGYGYT
TRBJ2-3 TRBV7-2 ASSLAQADTQY
TRBJ2-2 TRBV7-6 ASSSLAANTGELF
TRBJ1-1 TRBV13 ASSFRVGTEAF
TRBJ2-7 TRBV3-1/TRBV3-2 ASSQARGAYEQY
TRBJ2-7 TRBV5-5 ASSLSGTSGVEQY
TRBJ2-3 TRBV6-2/TRBV6-3 ASRYDGMKDTQY